This T cell receptor beta chain was observed in a study of blood T cell repertoires in COVID-19. Study information: PBMCs, B-cell-depleted T cells, or T cells were the source of the cDNA or gDNA that made up the material.

Authors' data handling: Reference gene primer amplification gave nucleated cell count estimates. Some clones are missing from TCRdb's copy, which holds only in-frame ones; the method was immunoSEQ multiplex PCR. V and J calls and clone size come straight from that table; D and trimming were deduced from the DNA. Altogether about 55,000 clones are present, 85% being singletons, with the ten largest covering roughly 10%. The V gene's germline CDR1 is SGDLS and CDR2 YYNGEE. After removal of 2 bases from V and 5 bases from J, the junction contained 6 bases not matched to a gene. The CDR3 totals 15 residues.

The origin of this receptor is a human donor in a cohort sampled during active COVID-19. The J gene is TRBJ2-7, the V gene TRBV9, with 11 bases identical to TRBD2. The sample comprised peripheral blood. The CDR3 protein is CASSVTGTSGHEQYF. CDR3 DNA sequence: TGTGCCAGCAGCGTGACCGGGACTAGCGGCCACGAGCAGTACTTC. Filled out from reference TRBV9 and TRBJ2-7, the complete variable domain reads DSGVTQTPKHLITATGQRVTLRCSPRSGDLSVYWYQQSLDQGLQFLIQYYNGEERAKGNILERFSAQQFPDLHSELNLSSLELGDSALYFCASSVTGTSGHEQYFGPGTRLTVT.